This T cell receptor (beta chain) was profiled in a study of cytomegalovirus exposure and HLA in healthy donors. General study points: A later analysis found first-cohort TCR clusters tended to co-occur in the roughly 120 validation repertoires. Some TCR beta chains (about 180 of them) were listed as cytomegalovirus-associated.

A remark on this clone: Its antigen is still unknown.

CDR1 MDHEN and CDR2 SYDVKM come from the germline V gene. CDR3 length: 14 amino acids. Trimming at V came to 7 bases and at J to 5 bases, leaving 6 bases not matched to a gene. Sequenced by immunoSEQ multiplex PCR; TCRdb stores in-frame clones only, minus some. The sample includes around 52,000 clones, just over 90% of them seen just once. The V and J genes are TRBV28 and TRBJ2-3; TRBD2 agrees at 10 bases. The receptor comes from a woman aged 18-29 years in good health and CMV-seronegative. What was sequenced was PBMCs. DNA for the CDR3: TGTGCCAGCATGAGCGGGGGGGCCCTAGATACGCAGTATTTT. It codes for CASMSGGALDTQYF. The complete variable domain, with remaining parts taken from reference TRBV28 and TRBJ2-3, reads DVKVTQSSRYLVKRTGEKVFLECVQDMDHENMFWYRQDPGLGLRLIYFSYDVKMKEKGDIPEGYSVSREKKERFSLILESASTNQTSMYLCASMSGGALDTQYFGPGTRLTVL.